The TCR beta chain under discussion was sequenced for a study of Graves' ophthalmopathy and Graves' hyperthyroidism. In the study overall: Investigators collected peripheral blood at initial diagnosis, before any treatment was given. General study points: The model predicted ophthalmopathy progression with around 70% sensitivity and 72.22% specificity. Most thyroid clonotypes expanded beyond 0.001 frequency were also found in blood.

The CDR3 is 12 residues long. The V gene's germline CDR1 is SEHNR and CDR2 FQNEAQ (reference sequence). The V and J ends lost 8 bases and 6 bases, in that order; junction bases with no gene match: 6. In the case of this clonotype: What it recognizes is unknown.

CDR3 regions of TCR beta were amplified from RNA transcripts. HTBI-primed first-round RT-PCR preceded second-round multiplex PCR. TCRdb re-called the multiplex PCR reads with MiXCR, one entry per CDR3 protein. Here the sample spans tens of thousands of distinct CDR3 sequences, about half being singletons. Fresh peripheral blood (approximately 10 ml) yielded the PBMCs. The origin of this receptor is an adult woman with stable Graves' hyperthyroidism. V gene TRBV7-9 combines with J gene TRBJ1-2, with 7 bases lining up with TRBD1. The source material was peripheral blood. The CDR3 loop reads CASRAGTDGYTF. In DNA, the CDR3 is TGTGCCAGCCGGGCCGGGACAGATGGCTACACCTTC.